The 5 T cell receptor beta chains reported below all come from one sample, sequenced in a study of shared clonotypes between healthy human individuals. Profiled with immunoSEQ multiplex PCR; TCRdb holds only in-frame clones, not every one. Found here are 1,400,000 or so clones, approximately 98.5% of them singletons; the top ten hold approximately 0.38%. Material: naive CD4+ T cells sorted from blood. Subset specified: CD45RA+ positively selected. These receptors all stem from a man aged 25 to 40 in good health.

The chain carries TRBV11-2 and TRBJ1-3; D is unclear. The V end lost 5 bases, the J end lost 0 bases, and 5 bases lay between the germline ends. From germline, CDR1 is SGHAT and CDR2 FQNNGV. The CDR3 has 13 residues. CDR3 in amino acids: CASSRFSGNTIYF. The CDR3 DNA reads as TGTGCCAGCAGCCGGTTCTCTGGAAACACCATATATTTT.

The chain joins TRBV29-1 to TRBJ2-3; D gene ambiguous. The CDR3 runs 12 residues. Germline values: CDR1 SQVTM, CDR2 ANQGSEA. Trimming took 4 bases from V and 3 from J, leaving 8 bases between them. CDR3 residues: CSVGAQTDTQYF. CDR3 sequence (DNA): TGCAGCGTTGGGGCACAAACAGATACGCAGTATTTT.

The chain uses TRBV5-4 and TRBJ1-1; 7 nucleotides agree with TRBD1. The CDR3 has 13 residues. Germline V gene lookup returns CDR1 SGHNT and CDR2 YYREEE (reference sequence). Trimming at V came to 4 bases and at J to 7 bases, leaving 7 bases not matched to a gene. CDR3 nucleotide sequence: TGTGCCAGCAGCGCGGACAGGTCGGGTGAAGCTTTCTTT. This sequence encodes CASSADRSGEAFF.

This clone occurred once. V and J are TRBV2 and TRBJ1-1, with 7 bases identical to TRBD1. CDR3 length: 17 residues. Looked up from germline, CDR1 is SNHLY and CDR2 is FYNNEI. Trimming at V came to 0 bases and at J to 0 bases, leaving 7 bases not matched to a gene. The CDR3 DNA reads TGTGCCAGCAGTGAAGCCTGGGGACAGCCCATGAACACTGAAGCTTTCTTT. Translating it yields CASSEAWGQPMNTEAFF.

The chain uses TRBV30 and TRBJ1-2; 10 bases fit TRBD1. Germline CDR1 and CDR2: GTSNPN and SVGIG (reference sequence). J lost 8 bases, V lost 6 bases, and 9 bases had no gene match. CDR3 size: 13 residues. CDR3 bases: TGTGCCTGCTGGGACAGGGGCCCGGAAGGCTACACCTTC. Translated: CACWDRGPEGYTF.